This entry lists 27 T cell receptor beta chains sequenced from one sample in a study of T cells in Graves' hyperthyroidism and ophthalmopathy. Amplified TCR beta CDR3 regions came from RNA transcripts. First-round RT-PCR of the TCR CDR3 relied on the HTBI primer set. TCRdb re-analysed the multiplex PCR reads in MiXCR, keeping a single row per CDR3 protein. The sample lists 300,000 to 450,000 distinct CDR3 sequences, more than 13% occurring once. Sequenced input: blood. Source of these receptors: a woman aged 30 to 39 with Graves' hyperthyroidism.

This clonotype occurred many times. The V gene is TRBV9, the J gene TRBJ2-5; D remains unclear. The CDR3 contains 13 residues. Germline V gene sequence: CDR1 SGDLS, CDR2 YYNGEE. V gave up 1 base and J gave up 1 base, with 5 bases separating them. Written as DNA, the CDR3 is TGTGCCAGCAGCGTAAACCCCCAAGAGACCCAGTACTTC. Its protein product is CASSVNPQETQYF.

In its sample, this clonotype was seen a few times. V and J are TRBV9 and TRBJ2-2, with D unresolved. CDR1 is SGDLS and CDR2 is YYNGEE in the germline V gene. The CDR3 covers 15 residues. Trimming shortened V by 0 bases and J by 2 bases, and 8 bases separated the two germline ends. The CDR3 reads CASSVEVENTGELFF. CDR3 bases: TGTGCCAGCAGCGTAGAAGTCGAAAACACCGGGGAGCTGTTTTTT. Full variable domain (remainder filled in from reference TRBV9 and TRBJ2-2): DSGVTQTPKHLITATGQRVTLRCSPRSGDLSVYWYQQSLDQGLQFLIQYYNGEERAKGNILERFSAQQFPDLHSELNLSSLELGDSALYFCASSVEVENTGELFFGEGSRLTVL.

In its sample, this clonotype was seen many times. CDR3 nucleotides: TGTGCCAGCAGCTTAGCCCCCTACAATGAGCAGTTCTTC. This sequence encodes CASSLAPYNEQFF. The chain carries TRBV11-2 and TRBJ2-1; D gene uncertain. This CDR3 is built from 13 residues. Germline V gene sequence: CDR1 SGHAT, CDR2 FQNNGV. V was cut by 1 base and J by 2 bases, with 3 bases left in between.

This clonotype was picked up many times. The chain links TRBV6-1 to TRBJ1-2; possible D gene TRBD1, 5 bases. Germline CDR1 is MNHNS and CDR2 is SASEGT. The length of the CDR3 is 15 residues. The V gene lost 0 bases and the J gene lost 2 bases, with 10 bases spanning the gap. The CDR3 protein is CASSEAPWDNYGYTF. CDR3 coding DNA: TGTGCCAGCAGTGAAGCGCCGTGGGACAACTATGGCTACACCTTC.

This clonotype was recorded at least ten times. The chain has TRBV12-3 or TRBV12-4 and TRBJ2-3; 12 nucleotides line up with TRBD2. CDR3 size: 17 residues. J was trimmed by 5 bases and V by 5 bases; bases with no gene match: 11. DNA of the CDR3: TGTGCCAGCAGTCCTCCTAGCGGGAGGGCCGGGTTAGATACGCAGTATTTT. Its translation: CASSPPSGRAGLDTQYF.

This clonotype showed up many times. DNA of the CDR3: TGCAGTGTCGGGACTAGCGGGAAGGATACGCAGTATTTT. As protein: CSVGTSGKDTQYF. V gene TRBV20-1 combines with J gene TRBJ2-3, with 13 bases lining up with TRBD2. Germline-derived CDR1 and CDR2 are DFQATT and SNEGSKA (reference sequence). V lost 7 bases to trimming and J lost 6 bases; unmatched junction nucleotides: 4. The CDR3 is made up of 13 amino acids.

The rearrangement joins TRBV24-1 to TRBJ2-3, with 12 bases lining up with TRBD1. CDR1 is KGHDR and CDR2 is SFDVKD in the germline V gene. Trimming cost V 4 bases and J 5 bases; bases outside gene matches: 3. This CDR3 contains 15 residues. In DNA form, the CDR3 reads TGTGCCACCAGTGAGGGGACAGGGGGCCAAGATACGCAGTATTTT. Protein product: CATSEGTGGQDTQYF.

This clonotype was recorded a few times. This chain joins TRBV10-1 and TRBJ2-3; 12 bases fit TRBD2. V was clipped by 6 bases and J by 4 bases; unmatched bases: 8. The CDR3 length is 16 residues. The germline V gene has CDR1 WNHNN and CDR2 SYGVQD (reference sequence). CDR3 protein: CASSDGLAGNPDTQYF. The CDR3 DNA reads TGCGCCAGCAGCGACGGACTAGCGGGAAATCCAGATACGCAGTATTTT.

In this sample, this clonotype turned up a few times. V usage is TRBV20-1 and J usage is TRBJ2-7, with D possibly matching TRBD1 (6 bases). This CDR3 has 13 amino acids. Germline loops: CDR1 DFQATT, CDR2 SNEGSKA (reference sequence). The V and J ends lost 5 bases and 3 bases respectively, with 14 bases between them. CDR3 protein: CSARTVNYYEQYF. CDR3 bases: TGCAGTGCTCGGACAGTAAACTACTACGAGCAGTACTTC.

Many counts were recorded for this clonotype. This rearrangement joins TRBV30 to TRBJ2-5, with a weak D call TRBD2 (5 bases). The CDR3 length is 13 residues. From germline, CDR1 is GTSNPN and CDR2 SVGIG (reference sequence). V lost 3 bases, J lost 7 bases, and 15 bases lay in between. The CDR3 reads CAWSSGTGGTQYF. In DNA, the CDR3 is TGTGCCTGGAGCTCTGGCACCGGAGGGACCCAGTACTTC.

Details on this clonotype: Sequence at one end of the junction differs from germline and may be a read error. This chain uses TRBV3-1 with TRBJ2-5; 7 bases line up with TRBD1. The germline V gene has CDR1 LGHDT and CDR2 YNNKEL (reference sequence). The CDR3 totals 15 residues. CDR3 sequence: CASSPDLGQQETQYF. CDR3 DNA: TGTGCCAGCAGCCCCGACCTGGGACAGCAAGAGACACAGTACTTC.

As regards this clonotype: It may be a read error: a sequence one base away is much more abundant. The V and J genes are TRBV2 and TRBJ1-1; D gene unclear. Germline CDR1 reads SNHLY; CDR2 reads FYNNEI. This CDR3 contains 13 residues. Here the CDR3 reads CASNEEALFGAFF. The CDR3 coding sequence is TGTGCCAGCAATGAAGAGGCACTCTTTGGAGCTTTCTTT.

This clonotype was detected a few times. The chain has TRBV28 and TRBJ1-2; no definite D call. The CDR3 sequence is 14 residues long. V was cut by 4 bases and J by 2 bases, with 11 bases left in between. CDR1 is MDHEN and CDR2 is SYDVKM in the germline V gene. The CDR3 region is CASSSDYKNYGYTF. The DNA of the CDR3 is TGTGCCAGCAGTTCGGACTACAAAAACTATGGCTACACCTTC.

The chain recombines TRBV7-2 with TRBJ2-4, with 10 bases lining up with TRBD2. Trimming took 4 bases from V and 1 from J; bases not matched to a gene: 13. Per the germline V gene, CDR1 is SGHTA and CDR2 is FQGNSA. The CDR3 has 19 amino acids. CDR3 bases: TGTGCCAGCAGCTCTAGCGGGAGACTATCCGTCTTGGCCAAAAACATTCAGTACTTC. As protein: CASSSSGRLSVLAKNIQYF. The full variable domain, completed using reference TRBV7-2 and TRBJ2-4, is GAGVSQSPSNKVTEKGKDVELRCDPISGHTALYWYRQSLGQGLEFLIYFQGNSAPDKSGLPSDRFSAERTGGSVSTLTIQRTQQEDSAVYLCASSSSGRLSVLAKNIQYFGAGTRLSVL.

The chain recombines TRBV9 with TRBJ1-1; 10 bases agree with TRBD1. The germline gives CDR1 SGDLS, CDR2 YYNGEE. This CDR3 has 16 residues. V lost 0 bases to trimming and J lost 7 bases; unmatched junction nucleotides: 9. The CDR3 reads CASSVGGGGQGSEAFF. The DNA of the CDR3 is TGTGCCAGCAGCGTAGGGGGAGGGGGACAGGGGAGTGAAGCTTTCTTT.

In this sample, this clonotype turned up many times. J is TRBJ2-4 and V is TRBV3-1; 14 bases agree with TRBD2. V shed 1 base and J 1 base; nucleotides not matched to a gene: 6. This CDR3 comprises 19 residues. Germline V gene lookup returns CDR1 LGHDT and CDR2 YNNKEL (reference sequence). The CDR3, as DNA: TGTGCCAGCAGCCAAGCCTCGACTAGCGGGAGGGGGGCCAAAAACATTCAGTACTTC. This gives the protein CASSQASTSGRGAKNIQYF. Filled out from reference TRBV3-1 and TRBJ2-4, the complete variable domain reads DTAVSQTPKYLVTQMGNDKSIKCEQNLGHDTMYWYKQDSKKFLKIMFSYNNKELIINETVPNRFSPKSPDKAHLNLHINSLELGDSAVYFCASSQASTSGRGAKNIQYFGAGTRLSVL.

This clonotype was seen at least ten times. The chain has TRBV28 and TRBJ2-7; D remains unclear. Between the trimmed V and J ends, which lost 3 bases and 1 base, there was a span of 10 bases. The germline CDR1 and CDR2 sequences are MDHEN and SYDVKM. This CDR3 has 14 residues. CDR3 residues: CASSFGRKSYEQYF. DNA for the CDR3: TGTGCCAGCAGTTTCGGGCGGAAATCCTACGAGCAGTACTTC.

The J gene is TRBJ1-2, the V gene TRBV6-6; 11 bases are a match to TRBD1. Trimming removed 2 bases from V and 4 bases from J; junction bases left unmatched: 3. There are 15 residues in the CDR3. Germline V gene data show CDR1 as MNHNY and CDR2 as SVGAGI (reference sequence). CDR3 sequence (DNA): TGTGCCAGCAGTTACGAGGGACAGGGGGGCTATGGCTACACCTTC. Translating gives CASSYEGQGGYGYTF.

In this sample, this clonotype turned up many times. The chain employs TRBV18 and TRBJ2-3, with 8 bases identical to TRBD1. CDR1 is KGHSH, CDR2 LQKENI, per germline. The junction had 5 bases not matched to a gene; V was cut back by 1 base and J by 2 bases. The CDR3 consists of 16 residues. For the CDR3, the DNA is TGTGCCAGCTCACCACTTCAGGGGGCCCTCACAGATACGCAGTATTTT. It codes for CASSPLQGALTDTQYF.

This chain connects TRBV7-2 to TRBJ2-7; 8 nucleotides align to TRBD1. Germline V CDR1 and CDR2: SGHTA, FQGNSA. J gave up 6 bases and V 3 bases, and 7 bases lay outside the gene matches. The CDR3 loop spans 14 amino acids. The CDR3: CASSLGTGIGEQYF. DNA for the CDR3: TGTGCCAGCAGCTTGGGGACAGGAATCGGCGAGCAGTACTTC.

This clonotype was counted at least ten times. The chain is built from TRBV20-1 and TRBJ2-7; TRBD2 matches at 11 bases. Germline CDR1 is DFQATT and CDR2 is SNEGSKA (reference sequence). J lost 6 bases, V lost 4 bases, and 8 bases had no gene match. This CDR3 comprises 14 residues. CDR3 sequence: CSANLAGGPIEQYF. CDR3 sequence (DNA): TGCAGTGCTAACTTAGCGGGAGGGCCCATCGAGCAGTACTTC.

This clonotype was detected ten times or more. The rearrangement links TRBV12-3 or TRBV12-4 to TRBJ1-5; possible D gene TRBD1, 5 bases. V lost 3 bases and J 1 base, leaving 10 bases between the germline ends. The CDR3 contains 15 residues. CDR3 in amino acids: CASSFQDTSNQPQHF. CDR3 bases: TGTGCCAGCAGTTTCCAGGACACGAGCAATCAGCCCCAGCATTTT.

Regarding this clonotype: A much larger clone lies one base from this, so it may be a read error. The chain recombines TRBV12-3 or TRBV12-4 with TRBJ2-5; 8 bases are shared with TRBD1. The J call may be incorrect, as the DNA end agrees better with TRBJ2-1. CDR3 length equals 13 residues. The CDR3 sequence: CASGNRGLETQFF. CDR3 sequence (DNA): TGTGCCAGTGGGAACAGGGGGTTGGAGACCCAGTTCTTC.

This clonotype has ten or more counts. The rearrangement links TRBV9 to TRBJ2-7; tentatively, D is TRBD1 or TRBD2 (5 bases each). In germline, CDR1 is SGDLS, CDR2 YYNGEE. The V end lost 3 bases, the J end lost 1 base, and 17 bases lay between the germline ends. The CDR3 covers 16 residues. CDR3 in DNA: TGTGCCAGCAGCGAAGGGCCGGGACCCAGATCCTACGAGCAGTACTTC. Its protein product is CASSEGPGPRSYEQYF.

The V call is TRBV6-5, the J call TRBJ1-4, with TRBD1 identical over 8 bases. Germline V gives CDR1 MNHEY, CDR2 SVGAGI. J was trimmed by 7 bases and V by 0 bases; bases with no gene match: 1. This CDR3 contains 14 residues. The DNA of the CDR3 is TGTGCCAGCAGTTACTCACAGGGGGGTGAAAAACTGTTTTTT. This encodes CASSYSQGGEKLFF.

This clonotype was observed a handful of times. The chain has TRBV20-1 and TRBJ1-5, with 10 bases identical to TRBD1. This CDR3 is built from 15 residues. Unmatched junction bases numbered 4, after V lost 1 base and J lost 4 bases. The V gene's germline CDR1 is DFQATT and CDR2 SNEGSKA (reference sequence). Written as DNA, the CDR3 is TGCAGTGCTAGAGCCTTGGGACAGGGGAATCAGCCCCAGCATTTT. Translation gives CSARALGQGNQPQHF.

This clonotype has ten or more counts. The chain employs TRBV12-3 or TRBV12-4 and TRBJ2-3, with D perhaps matching TRBD1 (6 bases). Between the trimmed V and J ends, which lost 7 bases and 2 bases, there was a span of 13 bases. CDR3 length: 14 amino acids. In DNA, the CDR3 is TGTGCCAGCACCCTGACAGGAGACACAGATACGCAGTATTTT. It codes for CASTLTGDTDTQYF.